This T cell receptor beta chain is from a study of beta chain features in type 1 diabetes. Study summary: Regarding age, gender and cell yields, patients proved similar to healthy donors. Study-wide results and limits: There was a moderate but significant shortening of TCRB CDR3s in all four CD4+ subsets of Type 1 diabetes patients.

Expressed TCRB transcripts were sequenced, since all the RNA that had been isolated was reverse transcribed. Naive, central memory and regulatory T cell samples averaged around 4 million immunoSEQ reads each. TCRdb's copy holds only in-frame clones and misses some; the assay was immunoSEQ multiplex PCR. The table shows 620,000 or so clones, with about a sixth occurring only once. The ends were cut back, 4 bases at V and 3 bases at J, with 10 bases in the middle. This CDR3 has 13 amino acids. Germline V gene lookup returns CDR1 GTSNPN and CDR2 SVGIG (reference sequence). As to this clone: Its specificity is not known.

Material: naive CD4+ T cells from blood. This receptor was obtained from a man between 18 and 29 years old in good health. The chain carries TRBV30 and TRBJ1-5; tentatively, D is TRBD1 (6 bases). DNA for the CDR3: TGTGCCTGGAATACAGGGTCCAATCAGCCCCAGCATTTT. Translating gives CAWNTGSNQPQHF.